Below are 30 T cell receptor beta chains sequenced from a single sample in a study of regulatory T cells in long-lasting Graves disease. Indicated time point: newly diagnosed GD, antithyroid drugs for less than 3 months. Extracted PBMC RNA gave rise to the TCR library. Through Arm-PCR of CDR3 regions and iRepertoire HTBI primers, TCR beta libraries were built. MiXCR, run by TCRdb on the multiplex PCR reads, gives a single entry per CDR3 protein. The data hold 540,000 or so distinct CDR3 sequences, with about 13% observed a single time. This same sample was also part of a study on T cells in Graves' hyperthyroidism and ophthalmopathy.

The material sequenced was peripheral blood mononuclear cells (PBMCs), taken at new diagnosis, from a patient treated with antithyroid drugs. These receptors were taken from a man aged 25-45 years with Graves disease.

This clonotype showed up many times. CDR3 loop: CAWRPTGGSEQYF. The DNA of the CDR3 is TGTGCCTGGAGGCCGACAGGGGGGAGCGAGCAGTACTTC. The chain has TRBV30 and TRBJ2-7; 9 bases are shared with TRBD1. CDR3 size: 13 residues. Germline trimming cut 3 bases from V and 6 bases from J; bases unmatched to any gene: 6. Germline CDR1 and CDR2: GTSNPN and SVGIG (reference sequence).

V gene TRBV20-1 combines with J gene TRBJ2-2; 12 bases map to TRBD2. The germline V gene has CDR1 DFQATT and CDR2 SNEGSKA (reference sequence). This CDR3 region has 17 residues. The J segment lost 0 bases and the V segment lost 1 base, leaving 3 bases of the junction unmatched. The CDR3 sequence: CSARVTSGGANTGELFF. CDR3 nucleotides: TGCAGTGCTAGAGTGACTAGCGGGGGTGCGAACACCGGGGAGCTGTTTTTT.

This clonotype has a count of ten or more. The V call is TRBV28, the J call TRBJ1-4; no definite D call. The CDR3 covers 16 residues. Per germline, CDR1 MDHEN and CDR2 SYDVKM. V lost 2 bases to trimming and J lost 6 bases, with 16 bases between them. CDR3 in DNA: TGTGCCAGCAGTTTAATCAGCCGGGGTGGGCATGAAAAACTGTTTTTT. Residues: CASSLISRGGHEKLFF.

Ten or more counts support this clonotype. This sequence joins TRBV20-1 and TRBJ2-7; D is possibly TRBD2 (6 bases). This CDR3 has 15 residues. The V end was cut by 0 bases, the J end by 4 bases, with 16 bases between. The germline CDR1 and CDR2 sequences are DFQATT and SNEGSKA (reference sequence). The CDR3 spells CSARDAGRPQYEQYF. In DNA form, the CDR3 reads TGCAGTGCTAGAGATGCGGGAAGGCCCCAATACGAGCAGTACTTC.

The chain is built from TRBV3-1 and TRBJ1-1; no definite D call. Germline CDR1 reads LGHDT; CDR2 reads YNNKEL (reference sequence). Trimming took 4 bases from V and 5 from J, leaving 14 bases between them. The CDR3 runs 14 residues. This CDR3 reads CASSLLGEVTEAFF. In nucleotides, the CDR3 is TGTGCCAGCAGCCTACTCGGGGAAGTTACTGAAGCTTTCTTT.

This clonotype was detected many times. This chain links TRBV11-2 with TRBJ2-1; no clear D. This CDR3 is 15 amino acids long. Germline assignment: CDR1 SGHAT and CDR2 FQNNGV. V was clipped by 1 base and J by 3 bases, with 10 bases between them. The DNA of the CDR3 is TGTGCCAGCAGCTTAGGTCGCAGTCTCTACAATGAGCAGTTCTTC. As protein: CASSLGRSLYNEQFF.

The sample holds many counts of this clonotype. V is TRBV20-1 and J is TRBJ2-1, with D maybe TRBD1 (5 bases). Trimming stripped 3 bases from V and 0 bases from J, with 9 bases between. The CDR3 extends over 14 amino acids. Per germline, CDR1 DFQATT and CDR2 SNEGSKA (reference sequence). The CDR3 nucleotides read TGCAGTGCTAGTCTACAGGACTCCTACAATGAGCAGTTCTTC. Translating it yields CSASLQDSYNEQFF.

Only a few counts were recorded for this clonotype. The V call is TRBV19, the J call TRBJ2-1; 7 bases are shared with TRBD2. With V trimmed by 5 bases and J by 5 bases, 9 bases remained unmatched. There are 15 residues in the CDR3. CDR1 and CDR2 (germline): LNHDA, SQIVND (reference sequence). CDR3 region: CASSPRIAGNNEQFF. CDR3 sequence (DNA): TGTGCCAGTAGTCCTCGTATAGCGGGCAACAATGAGCAGTTCTTC.

This clonotype appeared a few times. This chain connects TRBV7-9 to TRBJ1-2; D is ambiguous. CDR1 SEHNR and CDR2 FQNEAQ come from the germline V gene (reference sequence). V was pared by 6 bases and J by 0 bases, with 11 bases between. This CDR3 spans 14 amino acids. CDR3 in amino acids: CASRADAANYGYTF. CDR3 bases: TGTGCCAGCAGGGCGGACGCAGCTAACTATGGCTACACCTTC.

In this sample, this clonotype turned up many times. This chain uses TRBV11-2 with TRBJ1-2; D call uncertain. The germline CDR1 and CDR2 sequences are SGHAT and FQNNGV. The V and J ends lost 5 bases and 6 bases respectively, with 10 bases between them. The CDR3 has 12 amino acids. The CDR3 is CASSAADHGYTF. CDR3 sequence (DNA): TGTGCCAGCAGCGCAGCCGATCATGGCTACACCTTC.

Many counts were recorded for this clonotype. This rearrangement joins TRBV2 to TRBJ2-2; D is ambiguous. Germline V CDR1 and CDR2: SNHLY, FYNNEI. The germline V and J ends were trimmed by 7 bases and 5 bases, with 14 bases remaining between them. The length of the CDR3 is 14 residues. The CDR3 loop reads CASTQPLATGELFF. CDR3 DNA: TGTGCCAGCACCCAACCCCTGGCAACCGGGGAGCTGTTTTTT.

The sample holds many counts of this clonotype. The rearrangement links TRBV29-1 to TRBJ2-1, with 7 bases identical to TRBD2. V dropped 3 bases and J dropped 0; count of bases not matched to a gene: 5. CDR1 SQVTM and CDR2 ANQGSEA come from the germline V gene. The CDR3 covers 15 residues. This CDR3 is CSVDLRGSSYNEQFF. In DNA, the CDR3 is TGCAGCGTTGATCTTCGCGGGAGCTCCTACAATGAGCAGTTCTTC.

This clonotype was counted at least ten times. This rearrangement joins TRBV7-2 to TRBJ2-5; no definite D call. This CDR3 has 13 amino acids. The germline gives CDR1 SGHTA, CDR2 FQGNSA. V lost 7 bases and J 5 bases, leaving 14 bases between the germline ends. CDR3 sequence: CASTQPRMETQYF. The CDR3 DNA reads as TGTGCCAGCACCCAGCCCCGTATGGAGACCCAGTACTTC.

This clonotype was recorded a few times. This sequence joins TRBV20-1 and TRBJ2-3; 7 bases are a match to TRBD2. Germline values: CDR1 DFQATT, CDR2 SNEGSKA (reference sequence). Trimming removed 6 bases from V and 4 bases from J; junction bases left unmatched: 10. The CDR3 extends over 14 amino acids. The CDR3 loop is CSALAVPKADTQYF. DNA for the CDR3: TGCAGTGCCCTAGCGGTCCCGAAGGCAGATACGCAGTATTTT.

This clonotype has ten or more counts. For the CDR3, the DNA is TGTGCCACCAGTCCTAACTCCTACGAGCAGTACTTC. Translation gives CATSPNSYEQYF. The chain links TRBV24-1 to TRBJ2-7; D uncertain. The CDR3 is made up of 12 amino acids. Per germline, CDR1 KGHDR and CDR2 SFDVKD. V shed 6 bases and J shed 0 bases, with 5 bases lying between them.

This clonotype was counted at least ten times. The chain joins TRBV6-1 to TRBJ2-3; 8 bases are a match to TRBD2. The V and J ends lost 8 bases and 2 bases, in that order; junction bases with no gene match: 6. The CDR3 loop spans 14 amino acids. Germline V gene sequence: CDR1 MNHNS, CDR2 SASEGT. CDR3 loop: CASLLSGTTDTQYF. CDR3 nucleotides: TGTGCCAGCCTGCTTAGCGGGACCACAGATACGCAGTATTTT.

The rearrangement links TRBV20-1 to TRBJ1-1, with D maybe TRBD1 (5 bases). V lost 5 bases and J lost 4, with 11 bases in between. Germline CDR1 is DFQATT and CDR2 is SNEGSKA (reference sequence). CDR3 length equals 12 residues. In DNA, the CDR3 is TGCAGTGCTCTAGGGGAGGCCACTGAAGCTTTCTTT. Protein: CSALGEATEAFF.

The chain couples TRBV5-1 to TRBJ2-1, with D maybe TRBD2 (6 bases). V was pared by 3 bases and J by 5 bases, with 12 bases between. CDR3 size: 14 residues. Per the germline V gene, CDR1 is SGHRS and CDR2 is YFSETQ. CDR3 sequence reads: CASSWGEVHNEQFF. In DNA, the CDR3 is TGCGCCAGCAGCTGGGGGGAAGTGCACAATGAGCAGTTCTTC.

This clonotype was recorded many times. J is TRBJ2-1 and V is TRBV24-1; D is perhaps TRBD2 (7 bases). There are 14 residues in the CDR3. Trimming stripped 9 bases from V and 5 bases from J, with 16 bases between. Germline V gene lookup returns CDR1 KGHDR and CDR2 SFDVKD. The DNA for the CDR3 is TGTGCCACCGCCGCCGGGGGGCCTAACAATGAGCAGTTCTTC. Protein sequence: CATAAGGPNNEQFF.

The chain uses TRBV12-3 or TRBV12-4 and TRBJ2-5, with TRBD2 matching over 12 bases. Losses at the gene ends were 6 bases for V and 4 bases for J; bases not matched to a gene: 6. The CDR3 runs to 15 residues. The CDR3: CASSPLAGGPETQYF. Written as DNA, the CDR3 is TGTGCCAGCAGCCCTCTAGCGGGAGGGCCAGAGACCCAGTACTTC.

The table lists this clonotype with a few counts. The rearrangement joins TRBV4-2 to TRBJ2-7, with TRBD1 matching over 9 bases. The CDR3 loop spans 16 amino acids. Per the germline V gene, CDR1 is LGHNA and CDR2 is YNFKEQ. V lost 2 bases to trimming and J lost 3 bases; unmatched junction nucleotides: 8. Here the CDR3 DNA reads TGTGCCAGCAGCCAAATGGCGGGACAGGGCATCTACGAGCAGTACTTC. Translation: CASSQMAGQGIYEQYF.

This clonotype was detected only once. J is TRBJ2-1 and V is TRBV19; perhaps TRBD1 as D (6 bases). The CDR3 spans 15 residues. Germline V gene data show CDR1 as LNHDA and CDR2 as SQIVND (reference sequence). V shed 5 bases and J shed 5 bases, with 16 bases lying between them. The DNA for the CDR3 is TGTGCCAGTAGTCCCCAGGGGACGCCAAACAATGAGCAGTTCTTC. Translated: CASSPQGTPNNEQFF.

This clonotype was found many times. This chain connects TRBV7-8 to TRBJ2-5; no reliable D call. The CDR3 length is 13 residues. V lost 3 bases, J lost 1 base, and 6 bases lay in between. CDR1 SGHVS and CDR2 FQNEAQ come from the germline V gene. CDR3 bases: TGTGCCAGCAGCTTGAGCACCCAAGAGACCCAGTACTTC. Amino acid sequence: CASSLSTQETQYF.

The table lists this clonotype with many counts. The chain links TRBV19 to TRBJ1-1; D possibly corresponds to TRBD1 (6 bases). The germline V gene has CDR1 LNHDA and CDR2 SQIVND (reference sequence). This CDR3 spans 14 amino acids. V lost 4 bases and J 5 bases, leaving 14 bases between the germline ends. DNA of the CDR3: TGTGCCAGTAGTACAGAGGGGGTAGGGACTGAAGCTTTCTTT. Amino acid sequence: CASSTEGVGTEAFF.

The chain uses TRBV24-1 and TRBJ2-1; 9 nucleotides agree with TRBD2. The J segment lost 0 bases and the V segment lost 3 bases, leaving 5 bases of the junction unmatched. The CDR3 is made up of 17 amino acids. Per the germline V gene, CDR1 is KGHDR and CDR2 is SFDVKD. The CDR3 DNA reads TGTGCCACCAGTGATGAGGCGGGAGGGAGCTCCTACAATGAGCAGTTCTTC. Amino acid sequence: CATSDEAGGSSYNEQFF.

Notes on this clonotype: The junction does not match germline at one end; this may be a read error. The chain recombines TRBV10-1 with TRBJ2-4, with TRBD1 identical over 7 bases. The CDR3 spans 16 residues. CDR1 and CDR2 from the germline V gene are WNHNN and SYGVQD (reference sequence). CDR3 nucleotide sequence: TGCCCCAGCACTGCGACAGGGCAATTAGCCAAAAACATTCAGTACTTC. Amino acids: CPSTATGQLAKNIQYF.

This clonotype was seen only once. The gene calls are TRBV18 and TRBJ1-2, with D maybe TRBD1 (5 bases). Germline CDR1 reads KGHSH; CDR2 reads LQKENI. The ends were cut back, 2 bases at V and 3 bases at J, with 13 bases in the middle. This CDR3 comprises 15 residues. Here the CDR3 DNA reads TGTGCCAGCTCACCAGGCGGGGGGTCTTACTATGGCTACACCTTC. Amino acids: CASSPGGGSYYGYTF.

This clonotype was found a few times. The chain combines TRBV6-4 with TRBJ2-1; no definite D call. Trimming took 3 bases from V and 5 from J, leaving 8 bases between them. Germline assignment: CDR1 MRHNA and CDR2 SNTAGT. The CDR3 runs to 13 residues. CDR3 nucleotide sequence: TGTGCCAGCAGTGAGGGCTATCACAATGAGCAGTTCTTC. This sequence encodes CASSEGYHNEQFF.

This chain uses TRBV20-1 with TRBJ2-7; the D gene is possibly TRBD2 (6 bases). The germline gives CDR1 DFQATT, CDR2 SNEGSKA (reference sequence). This CDR3 spans 15 amino acids. V was pared by 0 bases and J by 0 bases, with 12 bases between. The CDR3 protein is CSARDRRGSSYEQYF. The DNA for the CDR3 is TGCAGTGCTAGAGATCGACGGGGGAGCTCCTACGAGCAGTACTTC.

Note on this clonotype: A read error may be the cause here, since a much bigger clone is one base away. V and J are TRBV27 and TRBJ2-7; weak D call: TRBD2 (6 bases). CDR3 length equals 15 residues. In germline, CDR1 is MNHEY, CDR2 SMNVEV (reference sequence). The CDR3 DNA is TGTGCCGGCAGTCTTGAGGGCGGGGCCACCTACGAGCAGTACTTC. Protein sequence: CAGSLEGGATYEQYF.